This TCR beta chain originates from a study of blood T cell repertoires in COVID-19. Study summary: PBMCs, B-cell-depleted T cells, or T cells were the source of the cDNA or gDNA that made up the material.

Residents of 24 US areas, aged roughly 18 to 89 years, made up the participants. Participant-given clinical history determined each cohort assignment. This clone was counted a few times. Only in-frame clones appear in the TCRdb table, and some are missing; sequencing was by immunoSEQ multiplex PCR. Of over 150,000 clones detected, around 84% appear once; the ten largest clones hold about 7.3%. Material for sequencing was PBMCs or T cells enriched from blood (not recorded which). The source is a man in his fifties or sixties who had recovered from COVID-19.

As DNA, the CDR3 is TGCAGCGTCGATACAGGGGTAGGGATGAACACTGAAGCTTTCTTT. Translation gives CSVDTGVGMNTEAFF. The chain links TRBV29-1 to TRBJ1-1, with TRBD1 matching over 7 bases. After removal of 6 bases from V and 0 bases from J, the junction contained 10 bases not matched to a gene. The CDR3 extends over 15 amino acids. Germline lookup yields CDR1 SQVTM and CDR2 ANQGSEA.